This is a list of T cell receptor beta chains from one sample in a study of cytomegalovirus exposure and HLA in healthy donors. Profiled with immunoSEQ multiplex PCR; TCRdb holds only in-frame clones, not every one. The sample table includes about 130,000 clones. Sequenced input: PBMCs. These TCRs come from a middle-aged woman in good health and CMV-seropositive. Both conserved end residues are part of each CDR3. A D gene is named only where the DNA matches it firmly.

TRBJ2-2	TRBV18	.	CASSPDTRTGELFF	TGTGCCAGCTCACCGGACACGCGCACCGGGGAGCTGTTTTTT
TRBJ1-5	TRBV7-2	.	CASSLGGGYQPQHF	TGTGCCAGCAGCTTAGGGGGGGGATATCAGCCCCAGCATTTT
TRBJ1-2	TRBV6-1	TRBD1	CASSVLRGLGYGYTF	TGTGCCAGCAGTGTTCTAAGGGGGCTGGGCTATGGCTACACCTTC
TRBJ2-6	TRBV5-1	.	CASSYSFPSYGANVLTF	TGCGCCAGCAGCTACTCTTTCCCGAGTTATGGGGCCAACGTCCTGACTTTC
TRBJ2-3	TRBV7-9	.	CASSLGQNTDTQYF	TGTGCCAGCAGTCTAGGCCAGAACACAGATACGCAGTATTTT
TRBJ2-6	TRBV5-6	TRBD2	CASAQGGSGANVLTF	TGTGCCAGCGCCCAGGGAGGGTCTGGGGCCAACGTCCTGACTTTC
TRBJ1-5	TRBV25-1	TRBD1	CASSEGQLTNQPQHF	TGTGCCAGCAGTGAGGGACAGTTAACTAATCAGCCCCAGCATTTT
TRBJ2-1	TRBV11-3	.	CASSFGGGSGDNEQFF	TGTGCCAGCAGCTTTGGGGGCGGGAGTGGGGACAATGAGCAGTTCTTC
TRBJ1-2	TRBV25-1	.	CASSEFSGQHGYTF	TGTGCCAGCAGTGAATTCTCTGGACAGCATGGCTACACCTTC
TRBJ2-3	TRBV5-5	.	CASRDEGRVGDTQYF	TGTGCCAGCAGGGATGAGGGTAGAGTTGGGGATACGCAGTATTTT
TRBJ2-5	TRBV5-6	TRBD1	CASSRTQGGETQYF	TGTGCCAGCAGCCGAACACAGGGGGGAGAGACCCAGTACTTC
TRBJ2-2	TRBV19	.	CASSIGTGVRTGELFF	TGTGCCAGTAGTATAGGCACGGGAGTAAGGACCGGGGAGCTGTTTTTT
TRBJ1-1	TRBV5-1	TRBD1	CASSPGGTGRAFF	TGCGCCAGCAGCCCAGGGGGGACAGGGAGAGCTTTCTTT
TRBJ2-3	TRBV7-2	TRBD1	CASSLGGGQFTDTQYF	TGTGCCAGCAGCTTAGGAGGGGGACAGTTCACAGATACGCAGTATTTT
TRBJ2-3	TRBV5-1	TRBD2	CASSPAPSGGTDTQYF	TGCGCCAGCAGCCCAGCCCCCAGCGGGGGTACAGATACGCAGTATTTT
TRBJ2-5	TRBV6-5	TRBD1	CASRRQGQETQYF	TGTGCCAGCAGGCGACAGGGGCAAGAGACCCAGTACTTC
TRBJ1-5	TRBV19	TRBD1	CASSRSGTGGLSNQPQHF	TGTGCCAGTAGTCGTTCCGGGACAGGGGGGCTTAGCAATCAGCCCCAGCATTTT
TRBJ2-1	TRBV2	TRBD1	CASSRQGSSYNEQFF	TGTGCCAGCAGCCGACAGGGGAGCTCCTACAATGAGCAGTTCTTC
TRBJ2-3	TRBV6-4	.	CASSAGEHTDTQYF	TGTGCCAGCAGTGCCGGAGAGCACACAGATACGCAGTATTTT
TRBJ1-1	TRBV6-6	TRBD1	CASSYGTGDLNTEAFF	TGTGCCAGCAGTTATGGGACAGGGGATCTGAACACTGAAGCTTTCTTT
TRBJ2-1	TRBV9	.	CASSPDNNEQFF	TGTGCCAGCAGCCCTGACAACAATGAGCAGTTCTTC
TRBJ2-5	TRBV7-9	.	CASSPGEYQETQYF	TGTGCCAGCAGCCCTGGGGAGTACCAAGAGACCCAGTACTTC
TRBJ2-1	TRBV5-1	.	CASSLTGTGVNEQFF	TGCGCCAGCAGCTTAACCGGGACTGGGGTTAATGAGCAGTTCTTC
TRBJ2-7	TRBV18	TRBD2	CASSPGLAGGSYEQYF	TGTGCCAGCTCACCCGGACTAGCGGGAGGCTCCTACGAGCAGTACTTC
TRBJ1-2	TRBV27	TRBD1	CASSFLDRVQGYTF	TGTGCCAGCAGTTTCCTGGACAGGGTACAGGGCTACACCTTC
TRBJ1-6	TRBV30	.	CAWSVITVGSPLHF	TGTGCCTGGAGTGTAATTACAGTGGGTTCACCCCTCCACTTT
TRBJ2-7	TRBV2	.	CASRAGTAYEQYF	TGTGCCAGCAGGGCCGGGACTGCCTACGAGCAGTACTTC
TRBJ2-1	TRBV27	.	CASSSSSADSYNEQFF	TGTGCCAGCAGTTCATCGTCAGCGGACTCCTACAATGAGCAGTTCTTC
TRBJ2-3	TRBV7-3	TRBD2	CASSLGSAGGTDTQYF	TGTGCCAGCAGCTTAGGCTCAGCGGGAGGAACAGATACGCAGTATTTT
TRBJ2-3	TRBV27	.	CASSLTFAGSDTQYF	TGTGCCAGCAGTTTAACATTTGCGGGATCTGATACGCAGTATTTT
TRBJ1-3	TRBV19	.	CASSIPRRGPPGNTIYF	TGTGCCAGTAGTATACCCCGGAGGGGTCCCCCTGGAAACACCATATATTTT
TRBJ1-1	TRBV11-2	.	CATAGAFF	TGTGCCACCGCGGGAGCTTTCTTT
TRBJ1-1	TRBV18	.	CASSLQGFNTEAFF	TGTGCCAGCTCACTACAGGGATTCAACACTGAAGCTTTCTTT
TRBJ2-7	TRBV2	TRBD2	CANRSKLAGSREQYF	TGTGCCAACAGATCTAAACTAGCGGGGAGCAGGGAGCAGTACTTC
TRBJ1-2	TRBV27	TRBD1	CASSSHRGSNYGYTF	TGTGCCAGCAGTTCCCACAGGGGAAGTAACTATGGCTACACCTTC
TRBJ1-4	TRBV5-4	TRBD1	CASMGQVTATNEKLFF	TGTGCCAGCATGGGACAGGTAACGGCAACTAATGAAAAACTGTTTTTT
TRBJ2-5	TRBV14	TRBD2	CASSLLAGVETQYF	TGTGCCAGCAGCCTTTTAGCGGGAGTGGAGACCCAGTACTTC
TRBJ2-7	TRBV7-8	TRBD1	CASTTRDRGAYEQYF	TGTGCCAGCACGACCCGGGACAGGGGTGCCTACGAGCAGTACTTC
TRBJ2-3	TRBV2	.	CASRRQELSTDTQYF	TGTGCCAGCCGGCGACAGGAACTTAGCACAGATACGCAGTATTTT
TRBJ2-3	TRBV2	TRBD2	CASSEASGSPDTQYF	TGTGCCAGCAGTGAGGCTAGCGGGAGCCCAGATACGCAGTATTTT
TRBJ2-3	TRBV21-1	.	CASSKLAGGVEGTDTQYF	TGTGCCAGCAGCAAATTGGCGGGAGGTGTAGAGGGCACAGATACGCAGTATTTT
TRBJ2-7	TRBV7-2	TRBD1	CASSSRQGSIHEQYF	TGTGCCAGCAGCTCTCGACAGGGAAGCATCCACGAGCAGTACTTC
TRBJ2-7	TRBV5-1	TRBD2	CASTAGLAETGQYF	TGCGCCAGCACCGCGGGACTAGCGGAGACGGGGCAGTACTTC
TRBJ1-1	TRBV2	.	CASRRDLNTEAFF	TGTGCCAGCAGGCGAGATCTGAACACTGAAGCTTTCTTT
TRBJ1-5	TRBV7-2	.	CASSSRGGRQPQHF	TGTGCCAGCAGCTCCCGGGGGGGACGCCAGCCCCAGCATTTT
TRBJ2-7	TRBV20-1	.	CSGLALEEQYF	TGCAGTGGATTAGCGTTGGAAGAGCAGTACTTC
TRBJ2-7	TRBV28	.	CASSSLASGYEQYF	TGTGCCAGCAGTTCTCTAGCGTCCGGCTACGAGCAGTACTTC
TRBJ2-7	TRBV5-5	TRBD1	CASSRYRDRAYEQYF	TGTGCCAGCAGCCGGTACCGGGACAGAGCCTACGAGCAGTACTTC
TRBJ1-1	TRBV5-1	.	CASSSPGTEAFF	TGCGCCAGCAGCTCGCCAGGAACTGAAGCTTTCTTT
TRBJ2-3	TRBV29-1	TRBD1	CSTHQGAGSSVSGTQYF	TGCAGCACTCACCAGGGGGCAGGTTCTAGTGTATCGGGTACGCAGTATTTT
TRBJ2-5	TRBV5-6	.	CASIPWGVWEETQYF	TGTGCCAGCATCCCTTGGGGGGTTTGGGAAGAGACCCAGTACTTC
TRBJ1-5	TRBV7-2	.	CASSLQGGVIQPQHF	TGTGCCAGCAGCTTACAAGGAGGAGTGATACAGCCCCAGCATTTT
TRBJ1-2	TRBV7-3	.	CASSFQLDSGYTF	TGTGCCAGCAGCTTCCAGTTAGACAGTGGCTACACCTTC